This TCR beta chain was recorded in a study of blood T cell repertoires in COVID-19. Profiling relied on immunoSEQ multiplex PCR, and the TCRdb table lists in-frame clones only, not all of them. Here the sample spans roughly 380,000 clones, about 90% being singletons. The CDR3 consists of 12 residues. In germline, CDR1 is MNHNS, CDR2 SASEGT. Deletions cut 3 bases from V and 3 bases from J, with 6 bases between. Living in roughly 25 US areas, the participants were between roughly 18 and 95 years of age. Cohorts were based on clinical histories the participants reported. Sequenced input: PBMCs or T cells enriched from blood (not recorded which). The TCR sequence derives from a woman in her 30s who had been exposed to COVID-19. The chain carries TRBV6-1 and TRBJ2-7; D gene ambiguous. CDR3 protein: CASSEANYEQYF. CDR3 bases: TGTGCCAGCAGTGAGGCCAACTACGAGCAGTACTTC.